These 14 T cell receptor beta chains were all obtained from the same sample, sequenced in a study of cytomegalovirus exposure and HLA in healthy donors. With 60 Vbeta and 13 Jbeta primers, the PCR was carried out. The table came from immunoSEQ multiplex PCR; TCRdb's copy has only in-frame clones and leaves some out. The data contain around 110,000 clones, about 76% of them singletons. Sequencing used PBMCs. These receptors were collected from a woman in her 30s in good health and CMV-seronegative.

The CDR3 region is CASSSGTGGCEQYF. CDR3 coding DNA: TGTGCCAGCAGCTCCGGGACAGGGGGGTGCGAGCAGTACTTC. The chain is built from TRBV11-2 and TRBJ2-7; 11 nucleotides line up with TRBD1. The junction had 5 bases not matched to a gene; V was cut back by 4 bases and J by 6 bases. The CDR3 runs 14 residues. The V gene's germline CDR1 is SGHAT and CDR2 FQNNGV.

The rearrangement links TRBV28 to TRBJ2-3; 10 bases match TRBD2. The length of the CDR3 is 17 residues. Trimming cost V 5 bases and J 4 bases; bases outside gene matches: 12. CDR1 is MDHEN and CDR2 is SYDVKM in the germline V gene. The DNA for the CDR3 is TGTGCCAGCAGTGCTGGTGTCTTAAGCGGGAGGGCAGATACGCAGTATTTT. This sequence encodes CASSAGVLSGRADTQYF.

Note on this clone: The germline gene is not matched at one end of the junction; a read error may be the cause. V is TRBV7-9 and J is TRBJ1-2, with TRBD1 matching 12 bases. The germline CDR1 and CDR2 sequences are SEHNR and FQNEAQ (reference sequence). The CDR3 length is 16 residues. DNA of the CDR3: TGTTCCAGCAGCCGTACCGGGACAGGGGGCGAGTATGGCTACACCTTC. Amino acids: CSSSRTGTGGEYGYTF.

The rearrangement uses TRBV21-1 and TRBJ2-2; the table's D call, TRBD2, was not checked against the DNA. TRBV21-1 counts as a pseudogene. The CDR3 totals 15 residues. This CDR3 reads CASTPGAPFTGELFF. As DNA, the CDR3 is TGTGCCAGCACGCCGGGAGCCCCATTCACCGGGGAGCTGTTTTTT.

The chain combines TRBV5-1 with TRBJ2-1; maybe TRBD2 (5 bases). V gave up 4 bases and J gave up 10 bases, with 21 bases separating them. Germline CDR1 is SGHRS and CDR2 is YFSETQ. The CDR3 runs 15 residues. CDR3 residues: CASSRQTSTTWEQFF. The CDR3 bases are TGCGCCAGCAGCCGCCAGACCTCGACTACCTGGGAGCAGTTCTTC. The complete variable domain, with remaining parts taken from reference TRBV5-1 and TRBJ2-1, reads KAGVTQTPRYLIKTRGQQVTLSCSPISGHRSVSWYQQTPGQGLQFLFEYFSETQRNKGNFPGRFSGRQFSNSRSEMNVSTLELGDSALYLCASSRQTSTTWEQFFGPGTRLTVL.

The V gene is TRBV7-2, the J gene TRBJ1-3; a possible D gene is TRBD1 (5 bases). This CDR3 contains 17 residues. V lost 5 bases, J lost 1 base, and 18 bases lay in between. The germline gives CDR1 SGHTA, CDR2 FQGNSA. The chain's CDR3 is CASSGTLPRGSGNTIYF. The CDR3 DNA reads TGTGCCAGCAGCGGGACGTTACCCCGGGGGTCTGGAAACACCATATATTTT.

CDR3 amino acids: CASSESGTQETQYF. DNA for the CDR3: TGTGCCAGCAGCGAAAGCGGAACCCAAGAGACCCAGTACTTC. J is TRBJ2-5 and V is TRBV9; perhaps TRBD2 as D (5 bases). Trimming stripped 3 bases from V and 1 base from J, with 10 bases between. This CDR3 contains 14 residues. Germline V gene lookup returns CDR1 SGDLS and CDR2 YYNGEE. Looking up the rest from reference TRBV9 and TRBJ2-5 gives the full variable domain: DSGVTQTPKHLITATGQRVTLRCSPRSGDLSVYWYQQSLDQGLQFLIQYYNGEERAKGNILERFSAQQFPDLHSELNLSSLELGDSALYFCASSESGTQETQYFGPGTRLLVL.

The V call is TRBV27, the J call TRBJ1-5; tentatively, D is TRBD1 (6 bases). Trimming pared 5 bases from V and 8 bases from J, leaving 10 bases between. This CDR3 region has 12 residues. Germline V gives CDR1 MNHEY, CDR2 SMNVEV (reference sequence). The CDR3 sequence is CASSEGGKPQHF. The CDR3 nucleotides are TGTGCCAGCAGTGAGGGGGGGAAGCCCCAGCATTTT.

The chain joins TRBV14 to TRBJ2-2; 8 bases fit TRBD2. The CDR3 runs to 12 residues. Losses at the gene ends were 6 bases for V and 10 bases for J; bases not matched to a gene: 4. Germline V CDR1 and CDR2: SGHDN, FVKESK. This chain's CDR3 is CASSLGLAELFF. In DNA, the CDR3 is TGTGCCAGCAGTCTCGGACTAGCGGAGCTGTTTTTT.

This clone was counted once. The V gene is TRBV2, the J gene TRBJ2-7, with 11 bases that match TRBD2. Germline CDR1 SNHLY, CDR2 FYNNEI. The CDR3 is made up of 17 amino acids. V shed 4 bases and J 0 bases; nucleotides not matched to a gene: 8. The CDR3 coding sequence is TGTGCCAGCAGTGGTCCGGGACTAGCGGCAAGCTCCTACGAGCAGTACTTC. As protein: CASSGPGLAASSYEQYF. Based on the CDR3 plus reference TRBV2 and TRBJ2-7, the full variable domain is EPEVTQTPSHQVTQMGQEVILRCVPISNHLYFYWYRQILGQKVEFLVSFYNNEISEKSEIFDDQFSVERPDGSNFTLKIRSTKLEDSAMYFCASSGPGLAASSYEQYFGPGTRLTVT.

CDR3 nucleotides: TGTGCCAGCAGTTTGGGGGCTAATTCACCCCTCCACTTT. Translating it yields CASSLGANSPLHF. J is TRBJ1-6 and V is TRBV2; perhaps TRBD1 as D (6 bases). V lost 5 bases to trimming and J lost 6 bases, with 8 bases between them. The CDR3 extends over 13 amino acids. Germline CDR1 and CDR2: SNHLY and FYNNEI.

The chain carries TRBV18 and TRBJ1-5, with a tentative D call TRBD1 (5 bases). The V gene's germline CDR1 is KGHSH and CDR2 LQKENI. V dropped 1 base and J dropped 5 bases, with 18 bases sitting between them. The CDR3 loop spans 17 amino acids. The CDR3 DNA follows: TGTGCCAGCTCACCACTGCCGGTCGGGGGTACGGATCAGCCCCAGCATTTT. This encodes CASSPLPVGGTDQPQHF. The whole variable domain, filled in from reference TRBV18 and TRBJ1-5, reads NAGVMQNPRHLVRRRGQEARLRCSPMKGHSHVYWYRQLPEEGLKFMVYLQKENIIDESGMPKERFSAEFPKEGPSILRIQQVVRGDSAAYFCASSPLPVGGTDQPQHFGDGTRLSIL.

The chain uses TRBV19 and TRBJ1-2; TRBD1 is a possible D gene (6 bases). This CDR3 is 15 amino acids long. Trimming took 2 bases from V and 4 from J, leaving 14 bases between them. Germline CDR1 and CDR2: LNHDA and SQIVND (reference sequence). The CDR3 nucleotides are TGTGCCAGTAGTATAAGCAGGGGTGGTATCTATGGCTACACCTTC. Encoded protein: CASSISRGGIYGYTF.

The V gene is TRBV7-8, the J gene TRBJ2-7, with D unclear. V was trimmed by 1 base and J by 5 bases, leaving 6 bases between them. Germline-derived CDR1 and CDR2 are SGHVS and FQNEAQ. This CDR3 spans 12 amino acids. The CDR3 loop reads CASSLGANEQYF. CDR3 nucleotides: TGTGCCAGCAGCTTAGGAGCGAACGAGCAGTACTTC. The full variable domain, its missing parts supplied by reference TRBV7-8 and TRBJ2-7, is GAGVSQSPRYKVAKRGQDVALRCDPISGHVSLFWYQQALGQGPEFLTYFQNEAQLDKSGLPSDRFFAERPEGSVSTLKIQRTQQEDSAVYLCASSLGANEQYFGPGTRLTVT.